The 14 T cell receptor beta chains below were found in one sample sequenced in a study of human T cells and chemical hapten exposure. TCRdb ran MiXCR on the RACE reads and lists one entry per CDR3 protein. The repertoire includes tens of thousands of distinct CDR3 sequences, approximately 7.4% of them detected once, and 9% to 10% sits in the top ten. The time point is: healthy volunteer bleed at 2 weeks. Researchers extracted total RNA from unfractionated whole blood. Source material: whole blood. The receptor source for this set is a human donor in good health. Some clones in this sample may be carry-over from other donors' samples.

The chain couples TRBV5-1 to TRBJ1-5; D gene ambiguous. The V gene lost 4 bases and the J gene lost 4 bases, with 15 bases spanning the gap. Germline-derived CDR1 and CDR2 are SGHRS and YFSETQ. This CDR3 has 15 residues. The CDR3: CASSPEGQTNQPQHF. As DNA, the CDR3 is TGCGCCAGCAGCCCGGAGGGCCAGACAAATCAGCCCCAGCATTTT. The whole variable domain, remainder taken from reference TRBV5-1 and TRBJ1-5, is KAGVTQTPRYLIKTRGQQVTLSCSPISGHRSVSWYQQTPGQGLQFLFEYFSETQRNKGNFPGRFSGRQFSNSRSEMNVSTLELGDSALYLCASSPEGQTNQPQHFGDGTRLSIL.

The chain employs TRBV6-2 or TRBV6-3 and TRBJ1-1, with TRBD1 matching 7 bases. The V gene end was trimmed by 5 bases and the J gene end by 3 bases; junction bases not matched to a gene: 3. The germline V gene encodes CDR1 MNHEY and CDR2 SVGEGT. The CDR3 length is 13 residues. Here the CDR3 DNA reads TGTGCCAGCAGTAAAACAGGGGACACTGAAGCTTTCTTT. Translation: CASSKTGDTEAFF.

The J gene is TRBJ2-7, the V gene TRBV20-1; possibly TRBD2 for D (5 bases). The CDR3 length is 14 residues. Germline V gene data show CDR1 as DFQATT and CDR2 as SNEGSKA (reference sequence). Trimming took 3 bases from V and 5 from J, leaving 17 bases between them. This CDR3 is CSASGEGVLNEQYF. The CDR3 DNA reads TGCAGTGCTAGCGGAGAGGGTGTTTTAAACGAGCAGTACTTC.

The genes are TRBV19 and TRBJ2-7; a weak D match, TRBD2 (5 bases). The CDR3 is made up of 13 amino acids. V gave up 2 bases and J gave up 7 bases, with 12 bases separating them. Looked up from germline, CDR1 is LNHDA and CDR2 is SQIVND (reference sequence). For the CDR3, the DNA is TGTGCCAGTAGTATATCGAATCCGGGGGAGCAGTACTTC. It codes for CASSISNPGEQYF.

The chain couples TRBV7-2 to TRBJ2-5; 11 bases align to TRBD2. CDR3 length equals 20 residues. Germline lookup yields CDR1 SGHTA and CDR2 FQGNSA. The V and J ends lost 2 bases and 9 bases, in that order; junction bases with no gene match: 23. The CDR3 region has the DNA TGTGCCAGCAGCTTAAGGGGGGGAGGGCTAGCGGGGGGCCCCTCCACGGCCCAGTACTTC. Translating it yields CASSLRGGGLAGGPSTAQYF.

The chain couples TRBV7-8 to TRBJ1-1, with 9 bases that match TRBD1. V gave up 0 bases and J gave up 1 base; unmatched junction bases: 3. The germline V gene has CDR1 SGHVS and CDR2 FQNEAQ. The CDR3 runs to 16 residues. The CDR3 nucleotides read TGTGCCAGCAGCTTAGCAGGGACAGGGAGGAACACTGAAGCTTTCTTT. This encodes CASSLAGTGRNTEAFF.

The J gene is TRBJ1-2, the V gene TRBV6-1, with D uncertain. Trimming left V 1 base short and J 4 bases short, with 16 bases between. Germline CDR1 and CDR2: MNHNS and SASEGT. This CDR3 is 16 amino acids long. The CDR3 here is CASSEGSRGLGYGYTF. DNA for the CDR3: TGTGCCAGCAGTGAAGGGTCTAGAGGTCTCGGCTATGGCTACACCTTC.

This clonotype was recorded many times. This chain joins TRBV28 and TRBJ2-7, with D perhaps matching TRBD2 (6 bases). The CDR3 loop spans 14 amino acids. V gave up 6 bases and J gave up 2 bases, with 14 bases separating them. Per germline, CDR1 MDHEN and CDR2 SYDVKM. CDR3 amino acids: CASSPPGGPYEQYF. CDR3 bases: TGTGCCAGCAGCCCTCCCGGGGGTCCCTACGAGCAGTACTTC. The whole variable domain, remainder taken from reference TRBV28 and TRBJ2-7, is DVKVTQSSRYLVKRTGEKVFLECVQDMDHENMFWYRQDPGLGLRLIYFSYDVKMKEKGDIPEGYSVSREKKERFSLILESASTNQTSMYLCASSPPGGPYEQYFGPGTRLTVT.

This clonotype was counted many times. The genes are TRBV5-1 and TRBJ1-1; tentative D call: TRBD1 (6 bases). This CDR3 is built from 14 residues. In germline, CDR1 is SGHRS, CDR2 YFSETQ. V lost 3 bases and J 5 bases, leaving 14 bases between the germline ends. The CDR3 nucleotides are TGCGCCAGCAGCTCCCACCCGGGACAAACTGAAGCTTTCTTT. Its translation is CASSSHPGQTEAFF.

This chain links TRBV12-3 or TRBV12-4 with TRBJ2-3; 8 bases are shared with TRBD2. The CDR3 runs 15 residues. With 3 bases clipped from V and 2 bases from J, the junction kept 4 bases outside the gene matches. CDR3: CASSFPRGATDTQYF. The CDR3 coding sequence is TGTGCCAGCAGTTTCCCGCGGGGGGCCACAGATACGCAGTATTTT.

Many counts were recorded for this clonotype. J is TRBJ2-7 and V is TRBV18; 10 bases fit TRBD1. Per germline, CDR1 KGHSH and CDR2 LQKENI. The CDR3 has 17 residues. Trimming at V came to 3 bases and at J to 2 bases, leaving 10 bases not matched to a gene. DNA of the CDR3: TGTGCCAGCTCACCTGGCGCAACAGGGACAGGGGCCTACGAGCAGTACTTC. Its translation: CASSPGATGTGAYEQYF.

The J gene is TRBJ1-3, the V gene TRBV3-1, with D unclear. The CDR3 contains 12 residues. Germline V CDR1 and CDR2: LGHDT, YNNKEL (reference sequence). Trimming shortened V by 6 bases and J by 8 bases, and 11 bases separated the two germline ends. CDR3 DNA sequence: TGTGCCAGCAGTCGGACGCAGGACACCATATATTTT. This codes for CASSRTQDTIYF.

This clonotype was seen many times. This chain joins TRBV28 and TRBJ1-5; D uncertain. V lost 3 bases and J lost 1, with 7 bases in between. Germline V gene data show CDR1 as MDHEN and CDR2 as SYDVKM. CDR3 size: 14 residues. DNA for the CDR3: TGTGCCAGCAGTTTGACTGACAGCAATCAGCCCCAGCATTTT. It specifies CASSLTDSNQPQHF.

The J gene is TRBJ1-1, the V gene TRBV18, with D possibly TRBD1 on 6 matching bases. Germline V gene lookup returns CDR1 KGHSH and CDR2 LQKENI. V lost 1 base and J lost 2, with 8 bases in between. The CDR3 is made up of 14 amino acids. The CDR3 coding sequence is TGTGCCAGCTCACCACAGGACAGTAACACTGAAGCTTTCTTT. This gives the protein CASSPQDSNTEAFF. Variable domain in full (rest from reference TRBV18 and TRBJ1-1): NAGVMQNPRHLVRRRGQEARLRCSPMKGHSHVYWYRQLPEEGLKFMVYLQKENIIDESGMPKERFSAEFPKEGPSILRIQQVVRGDSAAYFCASSPQDSNTEAFFGQGTRLTVV.